The TCR beta chain described here comes from a study of Graves' ophthalmopathy and Graves' hyperthyroidism. Study-wide background: Peripheral blood was collected at initial diagnosis, before any treatment.

Amplifying from RNA transcripts, the study obtained TCR beta CDR3 regions. RT-PCR with HTBI primers came first, then second-round multiplex PCR. TCRdb itself ran the multiplex PCR reads through MiXCR, one entry per CDR3 protein. The sample holds about 480,000 distinct CDR3 sequences, roughly an eighth seen once. Points from the study as a whole: Ophthalmopathy progression was predicted with approximately 68% sensitivity and approximately 72% specificity.

This clonotype showed up many times. Its cognate antigen is unknown. V was pared by 5 bases and J by 4 bases, with 7 bases of the junction left unmatched. The CDR3 loop spans 15 amino acids. Germline CDR1 reads LNHNV; CDR2 reads YYDKDF (reference sequence). Excluded were patients with other autoimmune diseases, uncontrolled infections, pregnancy or lactation. Establishment of the diagnosis relied upon clinical symptoms, serum thyroxine, TRAb, thyroid ultrasound and orbital computed tomography. This TCR derives from a woman aged 30 to 39 with Graves' ophthalmopathy. The chain recombines TRBV15 with TRBJ1-1, with 10 bases fitting TRBD1. The sequencing input was blood. The CDR3, as DNA: TGTGCCACCAGCGGAGGACAGGGGGGAGTCACTGAAGCTTTCTTT. Encoded protein: CATSGGQGGVTEAFF.